Listed below are T cell receptor beta chains from one sample, sequenced in a study of shared clonotypes between healthy human individuals. The protocol was immunoSEQ multiplex PCR, while the TCRdb copy is restricted to in-frame clones and leaves out a portion. The table includes around 980,000 clones, 75% to 80% detected once. The sample comprised memory CD4+ T cells from PBMCs. The receptors derive from a man younger than 30 in good health. Some clones in this sample may be carry-over from other donors' samples. Both conserved end residues are part of each CDR3. The D gene is left open where the match is weak. Some rows mark clone size as missing; the rest say once, few, many or name a class of expanded clone.

v_call	clone_size	j_call	d_call	cdr3_nt	cdr3_aa
TRBV5-1	-	TRBJ2-1	TRBD1	TGCGCCAGCAGCTTGGGTGGGACAGTGCACAATGAGCAGTTCTTC	CASSLGGTVHNEQFF
TRBV5-4	-	TRBJ2-5	-	TGTGCCAGCACCGTCAGGGGATCGGAGACCCAGTACTTC	CASTVRGSETQYF
TRBV4-1	-	TRBJ2-3	-	TGCGCCAGCAGCCAAGCGAGAGGTAGCACAGATACGCAGTATTTT	CASSQARGSTDTQYF
TRBV5-1	once	TRBJ2-7	-	TGCGCCAGCAGCTTGGGGGGCCCAGGGGTTGTCCTGTTC	CASSLGGPGVVLF
TRBV28	-	TRBJ1-5	-	TGTGCCATCCTCCCCGGGTTTAGCGAGCCCCAGCATTTT	CAILPGFSEPQHF
TRBV18	-	TRBJ1-3	TRBD1	TGTGCCAGCTCACCCGGGACAGCGGAAAGCACCATATATTTT	CASSPGTAESTIYF
TRBV5-1	-	TRBJ2-5	-	TGCGCCAGCAGCCAGGGTATGGAGACCCAGTACTTC	CASSQGMETQYF
TRBV18	once	TRBJ2-5	-	TGTGCCAGCTCACCGGGAATACAAGAGACCCAGTACTTC	CASSPGIQETQYF
TRBV5-1	-	TRBJ2-2	-	TGCGCCAGCAGCTTGGAGGCGGGTGGAACCGGGGAGCTGTTTTTT	CASSLEAGGTGELFF
TRBV9	-	TRBJ1-2	-	TGTGCCAGCAGCCGGCAGAACCTCTATGGCTACACCTTC	CASSRQNLYGYTF
TRBV6-5	-	TRBJ1-2	-	TGTGCCAGCAGTTACCTGGGGGACTATGGCTACACCTTC	CASSYLGDYGYTF
TRBV6-5	-	TRBJ2-1	-	TGTGCCAGCAGTTACTCTCACAGACGCTCCTACAATGAGCAGTTCTTC	CASSYSHRRSYNEQFF
TRBV9	few	TRBJ1-2	-	TGTGCCAGCAGCGTAGGAGGAGACTTTAACTATGGCTACACCTTC	CASSVGGDFNYGYTF
TRBV2	many	TRBJ2-6	TRBD2	TGTGCCAGCAGTTTTAGCGGGATCCCCGGGGCCAACGTCCTGACTTTC	CASSFSGIPGANVLTF
TRBV6-5	-	TRBJ2-1	-	TGTGCCATCAGTAAAACCGGGACCCTTTACAATGAGCAGTTCTTC	CAISKTGTLYNEQFF
TRBV27	-	TRBJ1-4	-	TGTGCCAGCAGGCTGGCTTTGGGGGCAACTAATGAAAAACTGTTTTTT	CASRLALGATNEKLFF
TRBV7-3	-	TRBJ2-1	-	TGTGCCAGCAGCTTATGGGGAGGTGAGCAGTTCTTC	CASSLWGGEQFF
TRBV6-6	few	TRBJ2-3	TRBD1	TGTGCCAGCAGTTACTTGGGACAGGGGAAAGATACGCAGTATTTT	CASSYLGQGKDTQYF
TRBV5-1	-	TRBJ1-1	-	TGCGCCAGCAGCTTGGGGGATCCGAACACTGAAGCTTTCTTT	CASSLGDPNTEAFF
TRBV4-3	few	TRBJ1-4	TRBD1	TGCGCCAGCAGCCAAGATGGGACAGGCACTAATGAAAAACTGTTTTTT	CASSQDGTGTNEKLFF
TRBV29-1	-	TRBJ1-1	-	TGCAGCGCACAGGCTCTGAACACTGAAGCTTTCTTT	CSAQALNTEAFF
TRBV5-1	-	TRBJ2-7	TRBD1	TGCGCCAGCAGCCCCCACGATAGGACAGGGAATCCGGGGCAGTACTTC	CASSPHDRTGNPGQYF
TRBV5-6	many	TRBJ2-3	-	TGTGCCAGCAGCCGGGCTCGCACAGATACGCAGTATTTT	CASSRARTDTQYF
TRBV5-1	-	TRBJ2-5	TRBD2	TGCGCCAGCAGCTTCAGGACTAGCGAAGAGACCCAGTACTTC	CASSFRTSEETQYF
TRBV5-6	once	TRBJ2-5	TRBD1	TGTGCCAGCAGCACGAGACAGGGGTGGGGAGAGACCCAGTACTTC	CASSTRQGWGETQYF
TRBV28	-	TRBJ1-2	TRBD1	TGTGCCAGCAGTTCACTACAGGGGGGGTATGGCTACACCTTC	CASSSLQGGYGYTF
TRBV5-1	-	TRBJ1-5	-	TGCGCCAGCAGCCCCGGGGAATACAATCAGCCCCAGCATTTT	CASSPGEYNQPQHF
TRBV2	once	TRBJ1-3	-	TGTGCCAGCAACATGAACGGGGGTTTCTCTGGAAACACCATATATTTT	CASNMNGGFSGNTIYF
TRBV29-1	many	TRBJ2-3	-	TGCAGCGTTCTTACAGGGTTGGACTACACAGATACGCAGTATTTT	CSVLTGLDYTDTQYF
TRBV30	-	TRBJ2-5	TRBD1	TGTGCCTGGAGCACCCAAGCAGGGGGTCAAGAGACCCAGTACTTC	CAWSTQAGGQETQYF
TRBV5-6	-	TRBJ2-1	-	TGTGCCAGCAGCTCGTGGGGCCTCGTAGGCAATGAGCAGTTCTTC	CASSSWGLVGNEQFF
TRBV9	few	TRBJ2-2	-	TGTGCCAGCAGCCCCCGGCGCGGGACTACCGGGGAGCTGTTTTTT	CASSPRRGTTGELFF
TRBV11-3	many	TRBJ2-1	-	TGTGCCAGCAGCTTAGGTCGGGAGGAGCAGTTCTTC	CASSLGREEQFF
TRBV6-5	-	TRBJ2-5	-	TGTGCCAGCAGTTACCGACACGAAGGGGGGACCCAGTACTTC	CASSYRHEGGTQYF
TRBV20-1	-	TRBJ2-7	TRBD2	TGCTCGGGACTAGCCCTGTACGAGCAGTACTTC	CSGLALYEQYF
TRBV11-2	-	TRBJ2-7	-	TGTGCCAGCAGCTTAGAAACCGAGCAGTACTTC	CASSLETEQYF
TRBV6-5	once	TRBJ1-5	-	TGTGCCAGCAGTTTCTTTAGGGCCCAAAGCAATCAGCCCCAGCATTTT	CASSFFRAQSNQPQHF
TRBV28	-	TRBJ1-1	-	TGTGCCAGCAGTTTTTCCCATGAGGGTGAAGCTTTCTTT	CASSFSHEGEAFF
TRBV18	-	TRBJ2-1	TRBD1	TGTGCCAGCTCACCACTTGACAGGGTGAATGAGCAGTTCTTC	CASSPLDRVNEQFF
TRBV6-1	-	TRBJ1-2	TRBD1	TGTGCCAGCATTCCGGCAGGGGGACTCTATGGCTACACCTTC	CASIPAGGLYGYTF
TRBV2	-	TRBJ1-2	-	TGTGCCAGCAGGCCCGGACAGAACTATGGCTACACCTTC	CASRPGQNYGYTF
TRBV4-3	few	TRBJ2-7	TRBD2	TGCGCCAGCAGCCAAGGAGCGGGCAGCGGGGTCCGCTACGAGCAGTACTTC	CASSQGAGSGVRYEQYF
TRBV28	-	TRBJ1-4	-	TGTGCCAGCAGTTTCCCGGCAACTAATGAAAAACTGTTTTTT	CASSFPATNEKLFF
TRBV5-1	-	TRBJ1-5	TRBD1	TGCGCCAGCAGCGTCGGACAGGGGGATCAGCCCCAGCATTTT	CASSVGQGDQPQHF
TRBV7-2	-	TRBJ1-3	-	TGTGCCAGCAGCCGAACGGGGTACACCATATATTTT	CASSRTGYTIYF
TRBV7-9	few	TRBJ2-1	TRBD2	TGTGCCAGCATCCCCGGACTAGCGGTGAATGAGCAGTTCTTC	CASIPGLAVNEQFF
TRBV7-7	-	TRBJ2-5	TRBD1	TGTGCCAGCAGCCAGACAGGGTACCAAGAGACCCAGTACTTC	CASSQTGYQETQYF
TRBV28	few	TRBJ1-5	-	TGTGCCAGCAGTCGCGATCAGCCCCAGCATTTT	CASSRDQPQHF
TRBV10-3	few	TRBJ1-1	TRBD1	TGTACCATAGCGACAGGGAGTGACACTGAAGCTTTCTTT	CTIATGSDTEAFF
TRBV7-2	-	TRBJ2-1	-	TGTGCCAGCAGCTTAGTTCAGGTGGTACGGGAGCAAAACAATGAGCAGTTCTTC	CASSLVQVVREQNNEQFF
TRBV6-5	-	TRBJ1-5	-	TGTGCCAGCAGGAATGCAGGGGGCAATCAGCCCCAGCATTTT	CASRNAGGNQPQHF
TRBV5-1	-	TRBJ2-4	TRBD2	TGCGCCAGCAGCTTGGAGGTCCTAGCGGGAGGTCGGAACATTCAGTACTTC	CASSLEVLAGGRNIQYF
TRBV29-1	-	TRBJ1-4	-	TGCAGCGGGGGGGATGCTAATGAAAAACTGTTTTTT	CSGGDANEKLFF
TRBV10-3	-	TRBJ2-7	TRBD1	TGTGCCATCAGTGAGTCGGGACAGGGTATGCGGGGCGAGCAGTACTTC	CAISESGQGMRGEQYF